The sequence of this TCR beta chain was determined in a study of T cell repertoires in cytomegalovirus infection. MiXCR, run by TCRdb on the reads, gives a single entry per CDR3 protein. This table has about 500,000 distinct CDR3 sequences, roughly a third appearing once. In germline, CDR1 is LNHDA, CDR2 SQIVND (reference sequence). The V and J ends lost 5 bases and 1 base respectively, with 16 bases between them. The CDR3 is 16 amino acids. This clonotype was seen a handful of times. What it binds is unknown. General study findings and limits: Of the TCR beta families, the public ones yielded a cumulative frequency that identified carriers of CMV plus the relevant HLA.

Material: cultured PBMCs, obtained from culture after CMV antigen stimulation. This TCR derives from a human donor in good health (CMV status not recorded). Some clones in this sample may be carry-over from other donors' samples. The chain combines TRBV19 with TRBJ2-3; D may be TRBD2 (5 bases). CDR3 sequence: CASSRGISDGTDTQYF. DNA for the CDR3: TGTGCCAGTAGTCGAGGGATTTCAGACGGCACAGATACGCAGTATTTT.